Presented here are 13 T cell receptor beta chains from one specimen sequenced in a study of T cells in Graves' hyperthyroidism and ophthalmopathy. It was RNA transcripts that yielded the amplified TCR beta CDR3 regions. Carried out on the TCR CDR3, a first-round RT-PCR used the HTBI primer set. A single record per CDR3 protein comes from TCRdb applying MiXCR to the multiplex PCR reads. The sample gives 300,000 to 400,000 distinct CDR3 sequences, 13% of which show up once; 9.2% is in the top ten. Sequencing was carried out using blood. The receptors derive from a woman between 18 and 29 years old with Graves' hyperthyroidism.

This clonotype was detected a few times. V is TRBV6-1 and J is TRBJ1-1; 9 bases fit TRBD1. J was trimmed by 6 bases and V by 7 bases; bases with no gene match: 9. The CDR3 is 14 residues long. The germline V gene encodes CDR1 MNHNS and CDR2 SASEGT. The CDR3 protein is CASKPRGTGPEAFF. The DNA for the CDR3 is TGTGCCAGCAAACCCCGTGGGACAGGGCCTGAAGCTTTCTTT.

This clonotype was counted many times. The chain joins TRBV12-3 or TRBV12-4 to TRBJ1-2; a possible D gene is TRBD1 (6 bases). Trimming cost V 5 bases and J 4 bases, with 11 bases left between them. CDR3 length: 13 amino acids. The CDR3 loop is CASSPSGAYGYTF. The CDR3 bases are TGTGCCAGCAGTCCCTCGGGGGCCTATGGCTACACCTTC.

This rearrangement joins TRBV20-1 to TRBJ1-5; TRBD1 aligns across 11 bases. Looked up from germline, CDR1 is DFQATT and CDR2 is SNEGSKA (reference sequence). The CDR3 totals 16 residues. The V segment lost 6 bases and the J segment 0 bases; nucleotides outside the gene matches: 7. Written as DNA, the CDR3 is TGCAGTGCAGCAGGCGGGACAGGGGGTAGCAATCAGCCCCAGCATTTT. As protein: CSAAGGTGGSNQPQHF.

The rearrangement uses TRBV7-3 and TRBJ1-1; TRBD1 might be the D (6 bases). V was cut by 6 bases and J by 11 bases, with 16 bases left in between. Germline V lookup: CDR1 SGHTA, CDR2 FQGTGA. CDR3 length: 12 residues. DNA of the CDR3: TGTGCCAGCAGTTTGGGCCAGGGGAGGGCTTTCTTT. Translating gives CASSLGQGRAFF.

This clonotype was detected many times. This chain uses TRBV11-2 with TRBJ1-2; 11 bases agree with TRBD1. Germline V CDR1 and CDR2: SGHAT, FQNNGV. The CDR3 is 15 residues long. J was trimmed by 9 bases and V by 1 base; bases with no gene match: 7. The CDR3 DNA follows: TGTGCCAGCAGCTTAGGGACAGGGGGCGCTTATAGCTACACCTTC. It is translated as CASSLGTGGAYSYTF.

This clonotype showed up many times. The chain links TRBV6-5 to TRBJ2-5; 11 bases line up with TRBD1. Losses at the gene ends were 2 bases for V and 5 bases for J; bases not matched to a gene: 13. CDR1 and CDR2 from the germline V gene are MNHEY and SVGAGI. The CDR3 runs to 18 residues. CDR3 in DNA: TGTGCCAGCAGTTACAGGCCCCTCCCTGGGACAGGGGGGGAGACCCAGTACTTC. It is translated as CASSYRPLPGTGGETQYF.

This clonotype has at least ten counts. The V gene is TRBV20-1, the J gene TRBJ2-5; D is ambiguous. Between the trimmed V and J ends, which lost 1 base and 5 bases, there was a span of 11 bases. The CDR3 loop spans 13 amino acids. The germline V gene encodes CDR1 DFQATT and CDR2 SNEGSKA (reference sequence). DNA for the CDR3: TGCAGTGCTAGAGGGGTCAGGTCCGAGACCCAGTACTTC. The encoded protein is CSARGVRSETQYF.

As for this clonotype: One base away lies a much larger clone, so this may be a sequencing read error. The chain has TRBV27 and TRBJ2-1; 15 nucleotides match TRBD2. Germline assignment: CDR1 MNHEY and CDR2 SMNVEV (reference sequence). This CDR3 region has 15 residues. V lost 3 bases, J lost 7 bases, and 1 base stayed unmatched. CDR3 sequence: CASSFGTSGGNEQFF. The DNA of the CDR3 is TGTGCCAGCAGTTTTGGGACTAGCGGGGGGAATGAGCAGTTCTTC.

The table lists this clonotype with many counts. V is TRBV18 and J is TRBJ2-7; TRBD2 might be the D (6 bases). V was cut by 1 base and J by 5 bases, with 12 bases left in between. The germline V gene has CDR1 KGHSH and CDR2 LQKENI. This CDR3 spans 14 amino acids. CDR3 residues: CASSPLVGSDEQYF. DNA of the CDR3: TGTGCCAGCTCACCACTAGTCGGGAGTGACGAGCAGTACTTC.

This clonotype showed up many times. The rearrangement uses TRBV7-2 and TRBJ1-4; TRBD1 matches at 10 bases. CDR3 size: 15 residues. Germline CDR1 reads SGHTA; CDR2 reads FQGNSA. V gave up 5 bases and J gave up 8 bases; unmatched junction bases: 8. In DNA form, the CDR3 reads TGTGCCAGCAGCCCCAGACAGGGGGCTTGGGAAAAACTGTTTTTT. It specifies CASSPRQGAWEKLFF.

This clonotype was counted ten times or more. This sequence joins TRBV28 and TRBJ2-7; TRBD2 might be the D (6 bases). Germline V gives CDR1 MDHEN, CDR2 SYDVKM. Deletions cut 5 bases from V and 12 bases from J, with 14 bases between. The CDR3 runs to 11 residues. CDR3 nucleotide sequence: TGTGCCAGCAGTACGGCGGGACTTGTGTACTTC. Protein sequence: CASSTAGLVYF.

Note on this clonotype: A much more abundant neighbour one base away suggests this may be a read error. The chain uses TRBV5-1 and TRBJ2-1, with TRBD1 as a possible D gene (6 bases). Trimming left V 5 bases short and J 10 bases short, with 19 bases between. CDR3 length equals 14 residues. In germline, CDR1 is SGHRS, CDR2 YFSETQ. DNA of the CDR3: TGCGCCAGCAGAGGACAGCGCTCCTCCGGCGAGCAGTTCTTC. As protein: CASRGQRSSGEQFF.

This clonotype was counted at least ten times. This chain joins TRBV16 and TRBJ1-1; D remains ambiguous. Germline-derived CDR1 and CDR2 are KGHSY and FQNENV. The CDR3 runs 14 residues. Trimming pared 2 bases from V and 5 bases from J, leaving 12 bases between. The DNA of the CDR3 is TGTGCCAGCAGCCAAATCGAAATACGGACTGAAGCTTTCTTT. Protein sequence: CASSQIEIRTEAFF. The full variable domain, in which reference TRBV16 and TRBJ1-1 provide the parts outside the CDR3, is GEEVAQTPKHLVRGEGQKAKLYCAPIKGHSYVFWYQQVLKNEFKFLISFQNENVFDETGMPKERFSAKCLPNSPCSLEIQATKLEDSAVYFCASSQIEIRTEAFFGQGTRLTVV.